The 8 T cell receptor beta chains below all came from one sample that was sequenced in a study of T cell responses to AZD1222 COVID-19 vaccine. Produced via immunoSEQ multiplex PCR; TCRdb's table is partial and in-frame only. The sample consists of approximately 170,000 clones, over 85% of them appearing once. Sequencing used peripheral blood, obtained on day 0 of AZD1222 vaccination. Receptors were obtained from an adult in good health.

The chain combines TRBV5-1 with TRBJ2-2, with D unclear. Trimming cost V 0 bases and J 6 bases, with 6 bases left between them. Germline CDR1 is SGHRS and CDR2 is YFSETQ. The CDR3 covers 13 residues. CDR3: CASSLALPGELFF. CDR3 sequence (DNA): TGCGCCAGCAGCTTGGCCTTACCCGGGGAGCTGTTTTTT.

For the CDR3, the DNA is TGTGCCAGCAGCTTTAGGGGGGGTCAGCCCCAGCATTTT. Its translation is CASSFRGGQPQHF. The V and J genes are TRBV7-2 and TRBJ1-5; D is possibly TRBD1 (6 bases). V was shortened by 3 bases and J by 6 bases, with 9 bases between the two germline ends. Germline V lookup: CDR1 SGHTA, CDR2 FQGNSA. The CDR3 covers 13 residues.

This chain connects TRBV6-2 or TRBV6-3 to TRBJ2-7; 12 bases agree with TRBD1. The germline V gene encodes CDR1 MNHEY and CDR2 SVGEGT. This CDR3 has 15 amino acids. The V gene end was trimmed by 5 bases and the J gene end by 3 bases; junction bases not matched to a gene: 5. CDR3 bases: TGTGCCAGCAGTCCGGGACAGGGGGCCGACTACGAGCAGTACTTC. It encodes CASSPGQGADYEQYF.

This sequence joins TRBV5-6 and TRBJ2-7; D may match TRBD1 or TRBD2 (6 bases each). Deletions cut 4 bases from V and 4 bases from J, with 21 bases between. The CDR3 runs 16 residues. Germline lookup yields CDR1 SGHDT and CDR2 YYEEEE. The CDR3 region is CASSAVMGGRNYEQYF. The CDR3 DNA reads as TGTGCCAGCAGCGCCGTAATGGGGGGCCGAAATTACGAGCAGTACTTC.

The CDR3 DNA is TGTGCCAGCAGCTTTCGGTCAGATACGCAGTATTTT. Its protein product is CASSFRSDTQYF. The chain couples TRBV7-9 to TRBJ2-3; D is undetermined. The CDR3 covers 12 residues. The V end lost 3 bases, the J end lost 4 bases, and 5 bases lay between the germline ends. Germline V gene lookup returns CDR1 SEHNR and CDR2 FQNEAQ (reference sequence).

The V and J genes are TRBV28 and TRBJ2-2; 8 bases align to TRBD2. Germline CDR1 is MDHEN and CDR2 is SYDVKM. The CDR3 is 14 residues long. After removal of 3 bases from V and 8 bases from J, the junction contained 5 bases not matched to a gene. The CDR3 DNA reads TGTGCCAGCAGTTTCGGGACTAGAATAGGGGAGCTGTTTTTT. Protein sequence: CASSFGTRIGELFF.

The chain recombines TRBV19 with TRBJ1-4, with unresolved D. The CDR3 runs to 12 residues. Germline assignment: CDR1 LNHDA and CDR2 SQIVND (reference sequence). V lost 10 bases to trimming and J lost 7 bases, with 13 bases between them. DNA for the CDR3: TGTGCCACCCGACCCGGTCGTGAAAAACTGTTTTTT. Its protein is CATRPGREKLFF. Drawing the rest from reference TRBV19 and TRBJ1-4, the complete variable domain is DGGITQSPKYLFRKEGQNVTLSCEQNLNHDAMYWYRQDPGQGLRLIYYSQIVNDFQKGDIAEGYSVSREKKESFPLTVTSAQKNPTAFYLCATRPGREKLFFGSGTQLSVL.

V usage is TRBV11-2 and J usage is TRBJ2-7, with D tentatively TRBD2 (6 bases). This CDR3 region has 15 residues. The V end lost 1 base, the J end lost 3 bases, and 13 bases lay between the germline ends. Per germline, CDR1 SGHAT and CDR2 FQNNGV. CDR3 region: CASSLGAGRSYEQYF. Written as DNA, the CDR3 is TGTGCCAGCAGCTTAGGGGCGGGGAGAAGCTACGAGCAGTACTTC.